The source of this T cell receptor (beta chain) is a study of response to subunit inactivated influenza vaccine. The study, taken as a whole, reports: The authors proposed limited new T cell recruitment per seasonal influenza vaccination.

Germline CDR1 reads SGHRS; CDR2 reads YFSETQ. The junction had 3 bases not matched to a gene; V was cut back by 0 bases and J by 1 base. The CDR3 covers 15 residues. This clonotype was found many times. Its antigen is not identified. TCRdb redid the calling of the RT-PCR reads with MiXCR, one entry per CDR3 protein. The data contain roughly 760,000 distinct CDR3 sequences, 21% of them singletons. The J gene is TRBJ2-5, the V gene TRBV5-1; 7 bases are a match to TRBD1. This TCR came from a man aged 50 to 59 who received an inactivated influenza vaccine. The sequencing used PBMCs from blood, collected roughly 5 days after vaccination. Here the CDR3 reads CASSLARTGQETQYF. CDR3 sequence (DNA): TGCGCCAGCAGCTTGGCCCGGACAGGCCAAGAGACCCAGTACTTC.